The subject of this entry is one TCR beta chain. The second PCR ran about 6 to 11 cycles with a sample-barcoded 5' primer and J-beta primers. TCRdb reanalysed the 5' RACE reads using MiXCR and keeps one entry per CDR3 protein. The sample yields under 950,000 distinct CDR3 sequences, around a fifth seen once. V was trimmed by 2 bases and J by 3 bases, leaving 3 bases between them. The CDR3 length is 11 residues. CDR1 is SQVTM and CDR2 is ANQGSEA in the germline V gene. This sample is part of a study of blood T cells in healthy people across ages. The source material was blood. The chain has TRBV29-1 and TRBJ2-3, with D uncertain. The TCR was taken from a man between 70 and 80 years old in good health. As DNA, the CDR3 is TGCAGCGTTGAACCTACAGATACGCAGTATTTT. Translating it yields CSVEPTDTQYF.